These T cell receptor beta chains were read from a single sample in a study of graft-versus-host responses after intestinal transplantation. TCRdb keeps only in-frame clones here, not all; method: immunoSEQ multiplex PCR. The repertoire includes roughly 81,000 clones, about four fifths of them detected once, and roughly 0.83% sits in the top ten. What these receptors recognize is not known. The source material was unstimulated CD4+ T cells sorted from spleen or lymph node cells, sampled before intestinal transplant. The receptors come from a human donor who received an intestinal transplant. Each CDR3 is given with its conserved first and last residue. D genes are given only for firm matches. A clone size is listed for some rows: how often the clone was seen (once, few, many), or a class if it is expanded.

>few|TRBV14|TRBJ1-1|-
CASTFGGRGSEAFF
TGTGCCAGCACCTTTGGGGGGAGAGGTTCTGAAGCTTTCTTT
>once|TRBV6-5|TRBJ2-7|-
CASSSPEVAYEQYF
TGTGCCAGCAGTTCCCCGGAGGTCGCCTACGAGCAGTACTTC
>-|TRBV7-9|TRBJ2-2|-
CASSPLRTSNTGELFF
TGTGCCAGCAGCCCGCTAAGGACATCGAACACCGGGGAGCTGTTTTTT
>-|TRBV6-5|TRBJ2-2|TRBD2
CASSRLAGAPGELFF
TGTGCCAGCAGTAGACTAGCGGGGGCGCCAGGGGAGCTGTTTTTT
>-|TRBV23-1|TRBJ2-2|-
CATKGHLNTGELFF
TGCGCCACCAAGGGACACCTGAACACCGGGGAGCTGTTTTTT
>-|TRBV11-2|TRBJ2-3|-
CATRRGGEGPDTQYF
TGTGCCACCCGGAGAGGGGGTGAGGGCCCAGATACGCAGTATTTT
>-|TRBV18|TRBJ1-3|-
CASFLGVPSSGNTIYF
TGTGCCAGCTTCCTAGGGGTTCCGAGCTCTGGAAACACCATATATTTT
>-|TRBV2|TRBJ1-1|-
CASGLGVATEAFF
TGTGCCAGCGGACTAGGTGTCGCGACTGAAGCTTTCTTT
>-|TRBV28|TRBJ1-2|-
CATLTRGSYGYTF
TGTGCCACCCTGACCCGGGGGAGCTATGGCTACACCTTC
>-|TRBV5-6|TRBJ2-5|-
CASAGFAGGRETQYF
TGTGCCAGCGCGGGGTTCGCTGGTGGGCGGGAGACCCAGTACTTC
>-|TRBV18|TRBJ2-1|TRBD2
CASSPPTSGMREQFF
TGTGCCAGCTCACCACCGACTAGCGGGATGCGGGAGCAGTTCTTC
>-|TRBV7-2|TRBJ2-7|TRBD2
CASSLGLAGGRDEQYF
TGTGCCAGCAGCCTGGGACTAGCGGGAGGACGAGACGAGCAGTACTTC
>-|TRBV4-1|TRBJ2-3|-
CASSPPLRGRTDTQYF
TGCGCCAGCAGCCCCCCCCTCCGAGGGCGCACAGATACGCAGTATTTT
>-|TRBV7-2|TRBJ2-3|TRBD2
CASSLIAGGSTDTQYF
TGTGCCAGCAGCTTAATAGCGGGAGGGAGCACAGATACGCAGTATTTT
>-|TRBV20-1|TRBJ1-1|-
CSASGTEAFF
TGCAGTGCGAGCGGGACCGAAGCTTTCTTT
>many|TRBV20-1|TRBJ1-2|-
CSDAGPYGYTF
TGCAGTGACGCAGGGCCCTATGGCTACACCTTC
>-|TRBV7-8|TRBJ2-1|-
CASSFFLNEQFF
TGTGCCAGCAGCTTCTTTCTGAATGAGCAGTTCTTC
>-|TRBV5-1|TRBJ2-3|-
CASSLASNLFTDTQYF
TGCGCCAGCAGCTTGGCCTCCAACTTATTCACAGATACGCAGTATTTT